Below, 23 T cell receptor beta chains from the same sample are listed, as sequenced in a study of T cells in Graves' hyperthyroidism and ophthalmopathy. Regions amplified from RNA transcripts were the TCR beta CDR3 regions. HTBI primers were the set used in a first-round RT-PCR of the TCR CDR3. TCRdb analysed the multiplex PCR reads with MiXCR anew, one entry per CDR3 protein. Of approximately 600,000 distinct CDR3 sequences listed, 16% are singletons. The sequenced material came from blood. These receptors came from a woman aged 25-40 years with Graves' hyperthyroidism.

The table lists this clonotype with a few counts. A much larger clone sits a single nucleotide away, making a read error possible. The rearrangement links TRBV27 to TRBJ2-5, with D tentatively TRBD1 (6 bases). Trimming left V 0 bases short and J 1 base short, with 9 bases between. This CDR3 region has 15 residues. CDR1 is MNHEY, CDR2 SMNVEV, per germline (reference sequence). The CDR3 reads CASSLSGDTQETQYF. CDR3 DNA sequence: TGTGCCAGCAGTTTATCGGGGGACACCCAAGAGACCCAGTACTTC.

This clonotype was detected many times. V usage is TRBV7-2 and J usage is TRBJ2-7, with D unresolved. The CDR3 spans 14 residues. Trimming took 1 base from V and 2 from J, leaving 9 bases between them. Germline CDR1 reads SGHTA; CDR2 reads FQGNSA. The CDR3 sequence: CASSLGVGTYEQYF. The CDR3 coding sequence is TGTGCCAGCAGCTTAGGGGTAGGGACCTACGAGCAGTACTTC.

This clonotype appeared many times. The chain employs TRBV3-1 and TRBJ2-2; D possibly corresponds to TRBD2 (6 bases). From germline, CDR1 is LGHDT and CDR2 YNNKEL (reference sequence). V was cut by 7 bases and J by 5 bases, with 14 bases left in between. The CDR3 is 14 residues long. This CDR3 is CASTLAGGTGELFF. The CDR3 bases are TGTGCCAGCACCCTAGCCGGAGGGACCGGGGAGCTGTTTTTT.

Many counts were recorded for this clonotype. This sequence joins TRBV2 and TRBJ2-7; 7 positions agree with TRBD1. The V and J ends lost 6 bases and 7 bases, in that order; junction bases with no gene match: 3. The CDR3 length is 11 residues. CDR1 and CDR2 (germline): SNHLY, FYNNEI. In DNA form, the CDR3 reads TGTGCCAGCAGGAGGGGGCAAGAGCAGTACTTC. Protein: CASRRGQEQYF.

This clonotype was counted between two and nine times. The rearrangement joins TRBV19 to TRBJ2-7, with 11 bases lining up with TRBD2. J was trimmed by 5 bases and V by 3 bases; bases with no gene match: 12. Germline CDR1 reads LNHDA; CDR2 reads SQIVND (reference sequence). The CDR3 covers 17 residues. The CDR3 DNA reads TGTGCCAGTAGTATCGTAGCGGGAGGGCCTTTCGGGAACGAGCAGTACTTC. It is translated as CASSIVAGGPFGNEQYF. Filled out from reference TRBV19 and TRBJ2-7, the complete variable domain reads DGGITQSPKYLFRKEGQNVTLSCEQNLNHDAMYWYRQDPGQGLRLIYYSQIVNDFQKGDIAEGYSVSREKKESFPLTVTSAQKNPTAFYLCASSIVAGGPFGNEQYFGPGTRLTVT.

This clonotype was seen many times. The rearrangement links TRBV5-1 to TRBJ2-5; TRBD1 matches 7 bases. After removal of 4 bases from V and 4 bases from J, the junction contained 13 bases not matched to a gene. Germline-derived CDR1 and CDR2 are SGHRS and YFSETQ. This CDR3 is built from 16 residues. DNA of the CDR3: TGCGCCAGCAGCCCTGGACAGGTAGGAGCGTCAGAGACCCAGTACTTC. Amino acid sequence: CASSPGQVGASETQYF.

This clonotype occurred many times. CDR3 DNA: TGTGCCAGCAGTCACCTACAGGGGGCCCCGCAGTACTTC. Protein: CASSHLQGAPQYF. The chain links TRBV12-3 or TRBV12-4 to TRBJ2-7, with TRBD1 identical over 9 bases. Unmatched junction bases numbered 8, after V lost 5 bases and J lost 9 bases. The CDR3 has 13 residues.

This clonotype came up many times. The chain uses TRBV30 and TRBJ1-1; 9 bases match TRBD1. Unmatched junction bases numbered 3, after V lost 1 base and J lost 3 bases. The length of the CDR3 is 14 residues. CDR1 GTSNPN and CDR2 SVGIG come from the germline V gene (reference sequence). The CDR3 sequence is CAWSADRGDTEAFF. CDR3 nucleotides: TGTGCCTGGAGTGCCGACAGGGGGGACACTGAAGCTTTCTTT.

This clonotype was counted between two and nine times. J is TRBJ1-5 and V is TRBV20-1; possible D gene TRBD1, 6 bases. There are 13 residues in the CDR3. The V gene lost 4 bases and the J gene lost 6 bases, with 13 bases spanning the gap. Germline V gives CDR1 DFQATT, CDR2 SNEGSKA (reference sequence). The CDR3 coding sequence is TGCAGTGCTAACTCACAGGGAAGTCAGCCCCAGCATTTT. It specifies CSANSQGSQPQHF.

This clonotype occurred many times. The rearrangement uses TRBV5-1 and TRBJ2-7; D is ambiguous. This CDR3 spans 14 amino acids. V lost 1 base and J lost 0, with 8 bases in between. The germline V gene encodes CDR1 SGHRS and CDR2 YFSETQ. CDR3 loop: CASSLNRNSYEQYF. The CDR3 coding sequence is TGCGCCAGCAGCTTGAACAGAAACTCCTACGAGCAGTACTTC. The complete variable domain, with remaining parts taken from reference TRBV5-1 and TRBJ2-7, reads KAGVTQTPRYLIKTRGQQVTLSCSPISGHRSVSWYQQTPGQGLQFLFEYFSETQRNKGNFPGRFSGRQFSNSRSEMNVSTLELGDSALYLCASSLNRNSYEQYFGPGTRLTVT.

This clonotype was detected a few times. The J gene is TRBJ1-1, the V gene TRBV7-8; D gene unclear. This CDR3 contains 17 residues. The germline V and J ends were trimmed by 0 bases and 1 base, with 15 bases remaining between them. Germline assignment: CDR1 SGHVS and CDR2 FQNEAQ. The CDR3 DNA reads TGTGCCAGCAGCTTAGCCACTATGACGGACCCGAACACTGAAGCTTTCTTT. This encodes CASSLATMTDPNTEAFF.

This chain links TRBV20-1 with TRBJ1-5; D might be TRBD1 (6 bases). This CDR3 has 15 amino acids. Trimming removed 0 bases from V and 4 bases from J, with 13 bases in between. CDR1 and CDR2 from the germline V gene are DFQATT and SNEGSKA (reference sequence). The CDR3 loop reads CSARDLGGGNQPQHF. CDR3 coding DNA: TGCAGTGCTAGAGATCTCGGGGGCGGGAATCAGCCCCAGCATTTT.

At least ten counts were recorded for this clonotype. The gene calls are TRBV6-5 and TRBJ1-2; weak D call: TRBD1 (6 bases). Deletions cut 2 bases from V and 5 bases from J, with 12 bases between. Per germline, CDR1 MNHEY and CDR2 SVGAGI. CDR3 length: 14 amino acids. In nucleotides, the CDR3 is TGTGCCAGCAGTTACGGTGGGGGCGCTTATGGCTACACCTTC. Translated, it gives CASSYGGGAYGYTF.

This clonotype appeared many times. DNA for the CDR3: TGTGCCAGCAGTTCCCATCGGGGACACTCCTACGAGCAGTACTTC. It is translated as CASSSHRGHSYEQYF. This sequence joins TRBV27 and TRBJ2-7; possibly TRBD1 for D (6 bases). The CDR3 totals 15 residues. Germline CDR1 is MNHEY and CDR2 is SMNVEV (reference sequence). V gave up 4 bases and J gave up 0 bases, with 13 bases separating them.

This clonotype appeared a few times. V gene TRBV18 combines with J gene TRBJ1-2; 7 bases agree with TRBD1. Germline-derived CDR1 and CDR2 are KGHSH and LQKENI. The CDR3 contains 14 residues. Germline trimming cut 0 bases from V and 3 bases from J; bases unmatched to any gene: 1. CDR3 in DNA: TGTGCCAGCTCACCACCGGGGACAGACTATGGCTACACCTTC. This translates into CASSPPGTDYGYTF.

This clonotype was observed at least ten times. V and J are TRBV2 and TRBJ1-4; perhaps TRBD1 as D (6 bases). Germline assignment: CDR1 SNHLY and CDR2 FYNNEI. Deletions cut 8 bases from V and 5 bases from J, with 9 bases between. The CDR3 extends over 12 amino acids. The CDR3 reads CASGQTNEKLFF. CDR3 DNA sequence: TGTGCCAGCGGACAGACAAATGAAAAACTGTTTTTT.

In its sample, this clonotype was seen many times. This sequence joins TRBV3-1 and TRBJ1-2, with D uncertain. CDR1 is LGHDT and CDR2 is YNNKEL in the germline V gene (reference sequence). The CDR3 consists of 14 residues. Trimming cost V 4 bases and J 4 bases, with 13 bases left between them. The CDR3 is CASSPLSGIYGYTF. CDR3 nucleotide sequence: TGTGCCAGCAGCCCCTTATCAGGCATCTATGGCTACACCTTC.

Only one count was recorded for this clonotype. The chain employs TRBV6-1 and TRBJ2-1, with 7 bases identical to TRBD2. The CDR3 consists of 17 residues. Germline V lookup: CDR1 MNHNS, CDR2 SASEGT. V gave up 4 bases and J gave up 0 bases; unmatched junction bases: 9. The CDR3, as DNA: TGTGCCAGCAGTGGCGCAGGGCTAGCGGTCTCCTACAATGAGCAGTTCTTC. Amino acid sequence: CASSGAGLAVSYNEQFF.

This clonotype was recorded a few times. The V call is TRBV7-9, the J call TRBJ2-2; TRBD2 might be the D (5 bases). Trimming left V 5 bases short and J 5 bases short, with 21 bases between. CDR3 length: 17 residues. Germline loops: CDR1 SEHNR, CDR2 FQNEAQ (reference sequence). The CDR3: CASSGGTLVRNTGELFF. The DNA of the CDR3 is TGTGCCAGCAGCGGAGGAACCCTCGTTAGAAATACCGGGGAGCTGTTTTTT.

The chain combines TRBV9 with TRBJ2-7, with unresolved D. The CDR3 has 15 residues. Per the germline V gene, CDR1 is SGDLS and CDR2 is YYNGEE. Trimming pared 0 bases from V and 0 bases from J, leaving 10 bases between. The chain's CDR3 is CASSVVLVPSYEQYF. CDR3 nucleotide sequence: TGTGCCAGCAGCGTAGTGCTGGTCCCCTCCTACGAGCAGTACTTC.

This clonotype showed up just a few times. V gene TRBV20-1 combines with J gene TRBJ2-7; 11 bases line up with TRBD2. The CDR3 totals 15 residues. V was clipped by 5 bases and J by 2 bases; unmatched bases: 8. Germline V lookup: CDR1 DFQATT, CDR2 SNEGSKA (reference sequence). The CDR3 sequence: CSAQETSGETYEQYF. CDR3 DNA: TGCAGTGCTCAAGAGACTAGCGGGGAGACCTACGAGCAGTACTTC.

This chain joins TRBV9 and TRBJ2-6; D is perhaps TRBD1 (6 bases). The CDR3 is 16 residues long. Germline V lookup: CDR1 SGDLS, CDR2 YYNGEE. Between the trimmed V and J ends, which lost 4 bases and 4 bases, there was a span of 15 bases. The CDR3 sequence is CASSRDTSLGANVLTF. CDR3 nucleotide sequence: TGTGCCAGCAGCCGGGACACCTCCCTAGGGGCCAACGTCCTGACTTTC.

The table lists this clonotype with many counts. The gene calls are TRBV18 and TRBJ1-5; no reliable D call. Germline lookup yields CDR1 KGHSH and CDR2 LQKENI. This CDR3 is built from 14 residues. V lost 1 base, J lost 3 bases, and 7 bases lay in between. In nucleotides, the CDR3 is TGTGCCAGCTCACCACGCGGCTACAATCAGCCCCAGCATTTT. Its protein product is CASSPRGYNQPQHF.